This T cell receptor (beta chain) emerged from a study of cytomegalovirus exposure and HLA in healthy donors. Study-level background: Of the donors genotyped, some 400 in all, 75% to 85% fell in the Caucasian-associated ancestry cluster.

Study-wide findings and caveats: A later analysis found that most CMV-associated TCR beta chains appeared HLA-restricted. The records held CMV serostatus as the only immune exposure information.

In the case of this clone: Its antigen is not known.

The V gene end was trimmed by 5 bases and the J gene end by 5 bases; junction bases not matched to a gene: 3. The CDR3 is 13 residues long. Germline CDR1 is MGHDK and CDR2 is SYGVNS. Vbeta (60) and Jbeta (13) primers were used in the PCR. The method was immunoSEQ multiplex PCR; TCRdb's version includes in-frame clones alone and lacks a portion of them. Seen here are approximately 160,000 clones, just under 80% observed once, and the top ten hold roughly 13%. The clonotype was recovered from a woman aged 45-59 years in good health and CMV-seropositive. The chain carries TRBV25-1 and TRBJ1-5; 7 nucleotides match TRBD1. Sequencing was performed on PBMCs. CDR3 bases: TGTGCCAGCAGTCAGGGGACAGATCAGCCCCAGCATTTT. It encodes CASSQGTDQPQHF.